This T cell receptor beta chain emerged from a study of T cells in localized non-small cell lung cancer. Findings and caveats of the study: Appearances in adjacent lung were noted for a median 57 of the top 100 tumor clones. There was higher T cell clonality in uninvolved adjacent lung than in tumor, and it was highest there. An association was observed between higher blood T cell density and longer overall survival.

Method: immunoSEQ multiplex PCR; TCRdb's copy keeps in-frame clones and lacks some. The repertoire has approximately 47,000 clones, 86% of them found once; the top ten carry 2.5%. Worth noting for this clone: The antigen is not known.

Germline V gene data show CDR1 as SNHLY and CDR2 as FYNNEI. The CDR3 totals 15 residues. V dropped 6 bases and J dropped 9 bases, with 24 bases sitting between them. The TCR sequence derives from a man between 40 and 75 years old with stage II lung adenocarcinoma. Sequencing used PBMCs, obtained before any cancer treatment. This chain connects TRBV2 to TRBJ2-7, with D tentatively TRBD2 (6 bases). The CDR3 region is CASSLGVSLRDSQYV. The DNA for the CDR3 is TGTGCCAGCAGCCTAGGGGTCTCCCTCCGGGACTCGCAGTACGTC.